This T cell receptor (beta chain) was observed in a study of tissue T cells after allogeneic stem cell transplantation. Whole-study context: All graft-versus-host disease patients had gastrointestinal involvement and received several lines of directed therapy.

Profiled with immunoSEQ multiplex PCR; TCRdb holds only in-frame clones, not every one. The profile covers 42,000 or so clones, with roughly 92% appearing a single time and about 3.8% taken by the ten largest. This clone was detected only a few times. What it binds is not known. Study-wide findings and caveats: Only a limited share of tissue TCRs appeared in blood or spleen.

CDR3 length: 13 residues. The V and J ends lost 5 bases and 9 bases, in that order; junction bases with no gene match: 4. Germline loops: CDR1 LNHDA, CDR2 SQIVND (reference sequence). This specimen consisted of blood, obtained before transplantation. The chain couples TRBV19 to TRBJ1-6; 7 nucleotides match TRBD1. The source of this sequence is a woman aged 40 to 75 who later had graft-versus-host disease after an allogeneic stem cell transplant. This CDR3 is CASSANRGSPLHF. CDR3 bases: TGTGCCAGTAGTGCGAACAGGGGTTCACCCCTCCACTTT. The complete variable domain, with remaining parts taken from reference TRBV19 and TRBJ1-6, reads DGGITQSPKYLFRKEGQNVTLSCEQNLNHDAMYWYRQDPGQGLRLIYYSQIVNDFQKGDIAEGYSVSREKKESFPLTVTSAQKNPTAFYLCASSANRGSPLHFGNGTRLTVT.